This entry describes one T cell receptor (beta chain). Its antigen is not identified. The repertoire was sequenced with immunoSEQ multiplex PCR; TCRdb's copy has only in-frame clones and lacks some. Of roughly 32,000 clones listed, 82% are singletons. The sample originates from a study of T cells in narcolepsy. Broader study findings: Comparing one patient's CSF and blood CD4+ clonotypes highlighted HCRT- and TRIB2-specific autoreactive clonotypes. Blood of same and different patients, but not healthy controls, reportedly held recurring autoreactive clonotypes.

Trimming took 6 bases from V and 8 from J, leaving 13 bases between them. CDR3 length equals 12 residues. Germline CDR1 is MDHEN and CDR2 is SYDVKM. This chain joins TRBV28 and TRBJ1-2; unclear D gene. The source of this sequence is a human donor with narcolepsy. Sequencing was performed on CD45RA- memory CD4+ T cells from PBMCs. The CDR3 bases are TGTGCCAGCAGACAGCCTCTGGGGGGCTACACCTTC. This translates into CASRQPLGGYTF.